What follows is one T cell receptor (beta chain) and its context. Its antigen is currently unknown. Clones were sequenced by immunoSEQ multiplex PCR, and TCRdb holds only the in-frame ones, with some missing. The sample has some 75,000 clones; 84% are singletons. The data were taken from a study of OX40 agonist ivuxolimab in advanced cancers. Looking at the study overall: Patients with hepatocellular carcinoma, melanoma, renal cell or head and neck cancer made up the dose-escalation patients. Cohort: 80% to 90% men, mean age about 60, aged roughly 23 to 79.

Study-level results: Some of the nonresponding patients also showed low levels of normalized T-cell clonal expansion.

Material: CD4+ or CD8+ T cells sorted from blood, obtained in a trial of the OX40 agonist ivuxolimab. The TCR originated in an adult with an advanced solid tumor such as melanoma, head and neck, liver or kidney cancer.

The CDR3 bases are TGTGCCAGCAGCTTGCGGGACAGGGCCCGCGAAAAACTGTTTTTT. This gives the protein CASSLRDRAREKLFF. V is TRBV28 and J is TRBJ1-4; 9 bases match TRBD1. The CDR3 is made up of 15 amino acids. CDR1 is MDHEN and CDR2 is SYDVKM in the germline V gene. The V segment lost 6 bases and the J segment 8 bases; nucleotides outside the gene matches: 10. Full variable domain (outside the CDR3, taken from reference TRBV28 and TRBJ1-4): DVKVTQSSRYLVKRTGEKVFLECVQDMDHENMFWYRQDPGLGLRLIYFSYDVKMKEKGDIPEGYSVSREKKERFSLILESASTNQTSMYLCASSLRDRAREKLFFGSGTQLSVL.